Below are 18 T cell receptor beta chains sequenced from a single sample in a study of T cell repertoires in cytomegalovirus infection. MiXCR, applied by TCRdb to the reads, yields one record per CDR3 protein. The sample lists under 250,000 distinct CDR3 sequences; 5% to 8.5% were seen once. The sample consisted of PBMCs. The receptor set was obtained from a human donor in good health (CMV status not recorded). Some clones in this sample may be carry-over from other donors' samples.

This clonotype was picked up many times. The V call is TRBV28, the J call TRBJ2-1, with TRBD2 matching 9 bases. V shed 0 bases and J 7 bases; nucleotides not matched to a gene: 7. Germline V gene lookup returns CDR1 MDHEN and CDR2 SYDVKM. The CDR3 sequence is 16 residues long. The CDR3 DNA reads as TGTGCCAGCAGTTTATGGGCTAGCGGGGTCAGAAATGAGCAGTTCTTC. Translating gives CASSLWASGVRNEQFF.

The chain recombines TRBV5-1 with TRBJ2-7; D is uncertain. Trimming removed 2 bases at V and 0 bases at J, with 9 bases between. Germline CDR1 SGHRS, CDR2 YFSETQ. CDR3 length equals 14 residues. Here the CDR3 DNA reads TGCGCCAGCAGCTTCGGGCAGAACTCCTACGAGCAGTACTTC. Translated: CASSFGQNSYEQYF.

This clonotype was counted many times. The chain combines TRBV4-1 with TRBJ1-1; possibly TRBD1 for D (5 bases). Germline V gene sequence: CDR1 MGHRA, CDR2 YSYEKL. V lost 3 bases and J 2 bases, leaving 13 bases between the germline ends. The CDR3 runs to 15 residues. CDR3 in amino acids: CASSQLGLRNTEAFF. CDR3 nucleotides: TGCGCCAGCAGCCAGCTGGGACTGAGAAACACTGAAGCTTTCTTT.

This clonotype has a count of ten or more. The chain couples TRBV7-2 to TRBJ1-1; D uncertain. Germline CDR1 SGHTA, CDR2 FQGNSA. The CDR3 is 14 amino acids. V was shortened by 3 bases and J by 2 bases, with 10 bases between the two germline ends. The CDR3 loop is CASSLGWENTEAFF. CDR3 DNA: TGTGCCAGCAGCTTGGGTTGGGAAAACACTGAAGCTTTCTTT.

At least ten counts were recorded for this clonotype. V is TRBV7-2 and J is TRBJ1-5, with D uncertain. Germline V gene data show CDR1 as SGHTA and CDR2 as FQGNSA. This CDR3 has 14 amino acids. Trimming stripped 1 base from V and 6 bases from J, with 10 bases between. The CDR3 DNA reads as TGTGCCAGCAGCTTAGACGGAGGGCGTCAGCCCCAGCATTTT. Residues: CASSLDGGRQPQHF.

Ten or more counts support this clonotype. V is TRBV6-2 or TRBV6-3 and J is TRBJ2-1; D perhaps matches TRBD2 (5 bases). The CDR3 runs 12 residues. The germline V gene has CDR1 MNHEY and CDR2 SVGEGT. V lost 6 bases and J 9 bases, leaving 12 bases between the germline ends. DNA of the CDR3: TGTGCCAGCAGATCCTCTGGGAGTGAGCAGTTCTTC. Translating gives CASRSSGSEQFF.

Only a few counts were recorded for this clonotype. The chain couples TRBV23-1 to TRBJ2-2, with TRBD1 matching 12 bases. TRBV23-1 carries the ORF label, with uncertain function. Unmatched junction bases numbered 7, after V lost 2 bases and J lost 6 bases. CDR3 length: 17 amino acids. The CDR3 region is CASSQDPGTGGAGELFF. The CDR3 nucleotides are TGCGCCAGCAGTCAAGATCCCGGGACAGGGGGCGCCGGGGAGCTGTTTTTT.

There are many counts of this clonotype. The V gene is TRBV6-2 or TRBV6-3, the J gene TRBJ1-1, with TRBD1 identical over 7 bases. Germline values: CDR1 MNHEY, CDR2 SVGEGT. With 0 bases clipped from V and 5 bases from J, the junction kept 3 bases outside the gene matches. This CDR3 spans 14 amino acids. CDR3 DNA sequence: TGTGCCAGCAGTTACTCGACAGGGAGTACTGAAGCTTTCTTT. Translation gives CASSYSTGSTEAFF.

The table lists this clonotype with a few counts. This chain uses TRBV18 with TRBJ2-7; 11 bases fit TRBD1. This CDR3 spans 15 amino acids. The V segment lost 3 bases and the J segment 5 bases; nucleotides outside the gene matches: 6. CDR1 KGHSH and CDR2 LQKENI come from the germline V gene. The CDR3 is CASSPLDRGHNEQYF. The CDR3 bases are TGTGCCAGCTCACCCCTGGACAGGGGGCACAACGAGCAGTACTTC.

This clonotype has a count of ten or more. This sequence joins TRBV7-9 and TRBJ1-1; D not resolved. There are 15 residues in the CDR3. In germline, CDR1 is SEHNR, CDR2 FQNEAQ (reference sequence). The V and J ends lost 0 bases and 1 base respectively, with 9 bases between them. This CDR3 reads CASSLADPPNTEAFF. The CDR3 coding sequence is TGTGCCAGCAGCTTAGCAGATCCGCCGAACACTGAAGCTTTCTTT.

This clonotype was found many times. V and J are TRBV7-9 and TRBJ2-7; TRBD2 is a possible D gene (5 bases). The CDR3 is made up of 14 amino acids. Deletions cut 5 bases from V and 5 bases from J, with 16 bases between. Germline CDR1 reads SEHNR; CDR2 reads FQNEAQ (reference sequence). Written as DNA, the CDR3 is TGTGCCAGCAGCCAGAGCGGCCGGCCCCACGAGCAGTACTTC. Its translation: CASSQSGRPHEQYF.

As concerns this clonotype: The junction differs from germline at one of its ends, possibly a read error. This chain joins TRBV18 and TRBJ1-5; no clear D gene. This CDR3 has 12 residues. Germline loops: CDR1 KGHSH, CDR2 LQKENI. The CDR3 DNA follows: TGTGCCTGCTCACCAGAAGGCCAGCCCCAGCATTTT. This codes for CACSPEGQPQHF.

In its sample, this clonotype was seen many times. The DNA for the CDR3 is TGTGCCAGCAGCTTAACCCTACGAGGCCAGGGGGCTCAAGGCTACACCTTC. Translating it yields CASSLTLRGQGAQGYTF. The rearrangement joins TRBV7-9 to TRBJ1-2; 8 nucleotides agree with TRBD1. The CDR3 sequence is 17 residues long. Germline CDR1 and CDR2: SEHNR and FQNEAQ (reference sequence). With 2 bases clipped from V and 8 bases from J, the junction kept 16 bases outside the gene matches.

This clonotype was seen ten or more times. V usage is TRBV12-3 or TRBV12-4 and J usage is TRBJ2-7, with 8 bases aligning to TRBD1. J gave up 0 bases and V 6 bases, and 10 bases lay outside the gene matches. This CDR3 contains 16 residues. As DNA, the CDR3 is TGTGCCAGCAGCCTGGGACAGGAAACATCCTCCTACGAGCAGTACTTC. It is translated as CASSLGQETSSYEQYF.

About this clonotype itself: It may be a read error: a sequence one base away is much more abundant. The CDR3 is CASSPINTGELVF. The CDR3 region has the DNA TGTGCCAGCTCACCTATTAACACCGGGGAGCTGGTTTTT. The chain has TRBV18 and TRBJ2-2; TRBD2 is a possible D gene (5 bases). CDR1 and CDR2 (germline): KGHSH, LQKENI. This CDR3 has 13 amino acids.

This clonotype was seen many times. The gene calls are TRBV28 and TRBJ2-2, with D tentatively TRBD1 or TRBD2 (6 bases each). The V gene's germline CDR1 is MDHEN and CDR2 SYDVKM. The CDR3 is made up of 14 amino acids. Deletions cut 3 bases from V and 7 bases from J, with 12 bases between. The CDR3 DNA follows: TGTGCCAGCAGTTTCCGGGGGCCACACGGGGAGCTGTTTTTT. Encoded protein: CASSFRGPHGELFF.

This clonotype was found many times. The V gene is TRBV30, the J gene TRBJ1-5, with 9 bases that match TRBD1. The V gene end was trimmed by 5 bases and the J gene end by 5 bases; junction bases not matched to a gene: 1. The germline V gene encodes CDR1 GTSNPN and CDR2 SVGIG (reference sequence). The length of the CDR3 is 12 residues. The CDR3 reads CAWRTGDQPQHF. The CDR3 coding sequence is TGTGCCTGGCGGACAGGGGATCAGCCCCAGCATTTT.

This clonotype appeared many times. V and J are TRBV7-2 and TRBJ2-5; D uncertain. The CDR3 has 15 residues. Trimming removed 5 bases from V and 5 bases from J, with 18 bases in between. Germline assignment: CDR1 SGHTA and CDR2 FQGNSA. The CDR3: CASSRFVLLGETQYF. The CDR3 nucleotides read TGTGCCAGCAGCCGCTTCGTGCTATTGGGGGAGACCCAGTACTTC.